The 14 T cell receptor beta chains below all came from one sample that was sequenced in a study of cytomegalovirus exposure and HLA in healthy donors. PCR involved 60 Vbeta and 13 Jbeta primers. Sequenced by immunoSEQ multiplex PCR; TCRdb stores in-frame clones only, minus some. Of about 120,000 clones listed, about four fifths are singletons. Sequenced sample: PBMCs. These receptors came from a woman in her 30s in good health and CMV-seronegative.

V and J are TRBV25-1 and TRBJ2-7, with 9 nucleotides matching TRBD2. The CDR3 is 15 amino acids. CDR1 and CDR2 from the germline V gene are MGHDK and SYGVNS. The ends lost 2 bases at V and 0 bases at J; junction bases unmatched: 2. The CDR3 region has the DNA TGTGCCAGCAGTGAAGCGGGAGGGCCCTCCTACGAGCAGTACTTC. It specifies CASSEAGGPSYEQYF.

In its sample, this clone was seen once. The genes are TRBV27 and TRBJ2-7, with 7 bases identical to TRBD2. Germline lookup yields CDR1 MNHEY and CDR2 SMNVEV (reference sequence). The CDR3 contains 15 residues. Unmatched junction bases numbered 7, after V lost 3 bases and J lost 2 bases. CDR3 in DNA: TGTGCCAGCAGTTTCACCGCGGGAGTGGCCTACGAGCAGTACTTC. Protein product: CASSFTAGVAYEQYF.

For the CDR3, the DNA is TGTGCCAGCAGCCGAGCGGCACTAAGATACGAGCAGTACTTC. Amino acid sequence: CASSRAALRYEQYF. The chain recombines TRBV14 with TRBJ2-7; D might be TRBD2 (5 bases). This CDR3 is 14 amino acids long. Germline CDR1 is SGHDN and CDR2 is FVKESK. V lost 4 bases, J lost 4 bases, and 14 bases lay in between.

This CDR3 reads CASSQEASGRDTDTQYF. CDR3 in DNA: TGCGCCAGCAGCCAAGAGGCTAGCGGGAGAGACACAGATACGCAGTATTTT. The gene calls are TRBV4-3 and TRBJ2-3; 10 nucleotides agree with TRBD2. Germline CDR1 reads LGHNA; CDR2 reads YSLEER. This CDR3 is 17 amino acids long. V was clipped by 0 bases and J by 2 bases; unmatched bases: 5.

This rearrangement joins TRBV11-2 to TRBJ2-1; 10 positions agree with TRBD1. The V gene end was trimmed by 3 bases and the J gene end by 2 bases; junction bases not matched to a gene: 1. There are 15 residues in the CDR3. The germline V gene has CDR1 SGHAT and CDR2 FQNNGV. The CDR3 nucleotides read TGTGCCAGCAGCTTGACAGGGGGCGCCTACAATGAGCAGTTCTTC. It specifies CASSLTGGAYNEQFF.

This chain uses TRBV27 with TRBJ2-3; 9 nucleotides match TRBD2. The germline CDR1 and CDR2 sequences are MNHEY and SMNVEV (reference sequence). V trimming: 7 bases; J trimming: 6 bases; junction bases outside the gene matches: 5. The CDR3 runs 13 residues. The CDR3 nucleotides read TGTGCCAGCAAGCGGGGGGCAAGGGATACGCAGTATTTT. It codes for CASKRGARDTQYF.

This chain uses TRBV6-6 with TRBJ2-5; D call uncertain. This CDR3 region has 13 residues. Trimming shortened V by 4 bases and J by 1 base, and 7 bases separated the two germline ends. Germline V gives CDR1 MNHNY, CDR2 SVGAGI (reference sequence). CDR3 bases: TGTGCCAGCAGTTTCGGCGGCCAAGAGACCCAGTACTTC. This translates into CASSFGGQETQYF.

This clone was detected only a few times. The J gene is TRBJ1-5, the V gene TRBV5-6; D not resolved. The CDR3 sequence is 16 residues long. Germline CDR1 reads SGHDT; CDR2 reads YYEEEE. V lost 3 bases and J 1 base, leaving 14 bases between the germline ends. The CDR3 bases are TGTGCCAGCAGCTACTACCACGGAACGAGCAATCAGCCCCAGCATTTT. It is translated as CASSYYHGTSNQPQHF. Complete variable domain (other parts from reference TRBV5-6 and TRBJ1-5): DAGVTQSPTHLIKTRGQQVTLRCSPKSGHDTVSWYQQALGQGPQFIFQYYEEEERQRGNFPDRFSGHQFPNYSSELNVNALLLGDSALYLCASSYYHGTSNQPQHFGDGTRLSIL.

This clone was counted once. The rearrangement uses TRBV9 and TRBJ2-1; TRBD2 matches 9 bases. The ends lost 2 bases at V and 2 bases at J; junction bases unmatched: 8. CDR3 length: 17 amino acids. CDR1 and CDR2 from the germline V gene are SGDLS and YYNGEE. The CDR3 DNA follows: TGTGCCAGCAGCGTCGGAATAGCGGGAGTCGCCTACAATGAGCAGTTCTTC. Its translation: CASSVGIAGVAYNEQFF.

The chain employs TRBV2 and TRBJ2-3, with 7 nucleotides matching TRBD1. The CDR3 is 14 residues long. V gave up 6 bases and J gave up 3 bases; unmatched junction bases: 6. Germline values: CDR1 SNHLY, CDR2 FYNNEI. DNA of the CDR3: TGTGCCAGCAGGGAGACAGGGATGACAGATACGCAGTATTTT. Translating gives CASRETGMTDTQYF.

The V gene is TRBV7-9, the J gene TRBJ2-7; a possible D gene is TRBD1 (5 bases). Germline CDR1 SEHNR, CDR2 FQNEAQ (reference sequence). CDR3 length: 15 residues. V was cut by 5 bases and J by 4 bases, with 18 bases left in between. The CDR3 DNA sequence: TGTGCCAGCAGCCAATCACAGGCCCTGGGGTACGAGCAGTACTTC. Its protein is CASSQSQALGYEQYF.

The V gene is TRBV19, the J gene TRBJ2-7; D perhaps matches TRBD1 (6 bases). The V gene lost 4 bases and the J gene lost 4 bases, with 14 bases spanning the gap. This CDR3 comprises 14 residues. The germline gives CDR1 LNHDA, CDR2 SQIVND (reference sequence). The CDR3 DNA sequence: TGTGCCAGTAGTACCGGACAGCCCGGGTACGAGCAGTACTTC. As protein: CASSTGQPGYEQYF.

The CDR3 DNA sequence: TGTGCCAGCAGCGACGGTACTAGCGGGGGATACAATGAGCAGTTCTTC. Protein product: CASSDGTSGGYNEQFF. The chain has TRBV11-3 and TRBJ2-1, with 11 bases identical to TRBD2. V shed 5 bases, J shed 4 bases, and the junction held 7 bases outside the gene matches. This CDR3 has 16 residues. CDR1 SGHNT and CDR2 YENEEA come from the germline V gene.

Only a few counts were recorded for this clone. The chain is built from TRBV5-1 and TRBJ2-2; 11 bases line up with TRBD2. CDR1 and CDR2 from the germline V gene are SGHRS and YFSETQ. This CDR3 is built from 18 residues. Losses at the gene ends were 2 bases for V and 5 bases for J; bases not matched to a gene: 11. This CDR3 is CASSFDESASGRTGELFF. CDR3 DNA: TGCGCCAGCAGCTTCGATGAGTCTGCTAGCGGGAGGACCGGGGAGCTGTTTTTT.